The entry below describes one T cell receptor beta chain. What it binds is not known. Sequencing was at deep level. Using immunoSEQ multiplex PCR, the repertoire was profiled, and TCRdb retains in-frame clones only, with some absent. This sample has under 600,000 clones, with 90% to 96% found just once. The data derive from a study of shared clonotypes between healthy human individuals. Across the study: The study used three CD4 naive, three CD4 memory, two CD8 naive and one CD8 memory plate per donor.

With V trimmed by 6 bases and J by 6 bases, 11 bases remained unmatched. CDR3 length equals 15 residues. Per the germline V gene, CDR1 is MDHEN and CDR2 is SYDVKM. General observations from the study: Compared with clonotypes that all four donors shared, non-shared clonotypes had lower generation probabilities. Larger estimated richness was generally seen in naive subsets than in memory subsets.

The source is a woman under 40 in good health. V usage is TRBV28 and J usage is TRBJ2-7; 10 nucleotides align to TRBD2. The sequencing input was naive CD4+ T cells sorted from blood. Subset of the sample: CD45RA+ positively selected. CDR3 bases: TGTGCCAGCAGCGGGGCGGAACTAGCGGGAATCGAGCAGTACTTC. Its protein product is CASSGAELAGIEQYF.